The 10 T cell receptor beta chains reported below all come from one sample, sequenced in a study of blood T cell repertoires in COVID-19. Assay: immunoSEQ multiplex PCR; the TCRdb copy retains only in-frame clones and omits some. The sample comprises over 150,000 clones, approximately 91% of which are singletons, and approximately 2.2% rests with the top ten. Source material: peripheral blood. The source is a man younger than 35 with acute or convalescent COVID-19.

The rearrangement links TRBV15 to TRBJ1-6, with 10 bases fitting TRBD1. The CDR3 runs 17 residues. Germline trimming cut 1 base from V and 4 bases from J; bases unmatched to any gene: 4. Germline V CDR1 and CDR2: LNHNV, YYDKDF (reference sequence). The CDR3 reads CATSRGGQGGYNSPLHF. CDR3 bases: TGTGCCACCAGCAGAGGTGGACAGGGGGGATATAATTCACCCCTCCACTTT.

The gene calls are TRBV7-9 and TRBJ1-2; TRBD1 agrees at 7 bases. Germline loops: CDR1 SEHNR, CDR2 FQNEAQ (reference sequence). Losses at the gene ends were 5 bases for V and 8 bases for J; bases not matched to a gene: 14. The CDR3 is made up of 15 amino acids. Written as DNA, the CDR3 is TGTGCCAGCAGCCAGACAAGGGACAGTGTGGGAGGCTACACCTTC. Its protein is CASSQTRDSVGGYTF.

J is TRBJ2-2 and V is TRBV28; TRBD2 might be the D (7 bases). CDR3 size: 16 residues. Trimming pared 3 bases from V and 1 base from J, leaving 12 bases between. Looked up from germline, CDR1 is MDHEN and CDR2 is SYDVKM. The CDR3 region has the DNA TGTGCCAGCAGTTTGGGGGGCGGGAGGAACACCGGGGAGCTGTTTTTT. Its translation is CASSLGGGRNTGELFF. The full variable domain, with the rest looked up from reference TRBV28 and TRBJ2-2, is DVKVTQSSRYLVKRTGEKVFLECVQDMDHENMFWYRQDPGLGLRLIYFSYDVKMKEKGDIPEGYSVSREKKERFSLILESASTNQTSMYLCASSLGGGRNTGELFFGEGSRLTVL.

The V and J genes are TRBV5-4 and TRBJ2-6; 9 bases line up with TRBD1. The length of the CDR3 is 18 residues. Trimming at V came to 2 bases and at J to 2 bases, leaving 8 bases not matched to a gene. CDR1 and CDR2 from the germline V gene are SGHNT and YYREEE (reference sequence). CDR3 nucleotide sequence: TGTGCCAGCAGCTTAGGACAGGGGAGTTCACCTGGGGCCAACGTCCTGACTTTC. Translating it yields CASSLGQGSSPGANVLTF.

J is TRBJ2-7 and V is TRBV9, with a possible D match to TRBD2 (6 bases). The V gene's germline CDR1 is SGDLS and CDR2 YYNGEE. Between the trimmed V and J ends, which lost 10 bases and 0 bases, there was a span of 11 bases. The CDR3 is 12 residues long. The CDR3: CASGEGSYEQYF. The CDR3 nucleotides read TGTGCCTCGGGGGAAGGCTCCTACGAGCAGTACTTC. Using reference TRBV9 and TRBJ2-7 for the parts outside the CDR3, the full variable domain is DSGVTQTPKHLITATGQRVTLRCSPRSGDLSVYWYQQSLDQGLQFLIQYYNGEERAKGNILERFSAQQFPDLHSELNLSSLELGDSALYFCASGEGSYEQYFGPGTRLTVT.

The gene calls are TRBV19 and TRBJ2-3, with 9 positions matching TRBD1. Losses at the gene ends were 8 bases for V and 3 bases for J; bases not matched to a gene: 12. The CDR3 runs 16 residues. Germline V gene data show CDR1 as LNHDA and CDR2 as SQIVND (reference sequence). The CDR3 protein is CASPGQGQVCTDTQYF. The CDR3 nucleotides are TGTGCCAGTCCGGGACAGGGTCAAGTTTGTACAGATACGCAGTATTTT.

This clone was observed a single time. The chain employs TRBV5-1 and TRBJ1-2, with 9 bases lining up with TRBD1. J lost 4 bases, V lost 4 bases, and 5 bases had no gene match. This CDR3 has 14 amino acids. Germline CDR1 and CDR2: SGHRS and YFSETQ. CDR3 bases: TGCGCCAGCAGCACGGGACAGGGCGGCTATGGCTACACCTTC. As protein: CASSTGQGGYGYTF.

J is TRBJ2-7 and V is TRBV6-5; TRBD1 matches at 8 bases. Germline V lookup: CDR1 MNHEY, CDR2 SVGAGI. The CDR3 runs 15 residues. V was clipped by 5 bases and J by 0 bases; unmatched bases: 6. The CDR3 reads CASSPTGANSYEQYF. In DNA form, the CDR3 reads TGTGCCAGCAGTCCGACAGGGGCCAACTCCTACGAGCAGTACTTC.

J is TRBJ1-2 and V is TRBV27, with TRBD1 identical over 9 bases. The CDR3 covers 16 residues. Germline CDR1 reads MNHEY; CDR2 reads SMNVEV (reference sequence). The V and J ends lost 4 bases and 4 bases, in that order; junction bases with no gene match: 10. The CDR3 protein is CASSSHPGQGVYGYTF. As DNA, the CDR3 is TGTGCCAGCAGTTCTCACCCGGGACAGGGCGTCTATGGCTACACCTTC.

The J gene is TRBJ1-6, the V gene TRBV6-5, with 7 bases aligning to TRBD1. CDR1 is MNHEY and CDR2 is SVGAGI in the germline V gene. J lost 10 bases, V lost 2 bases, and 11 bases had no gene match. The CDR3 has 16 residues. The CDR3 sequence is CASSYTPTGSDSPLHF. The CDR3 bases are TGTGCCAGCAGTTACACCCCGACAGGGAGCGACTCACCCCTCCACTTT.